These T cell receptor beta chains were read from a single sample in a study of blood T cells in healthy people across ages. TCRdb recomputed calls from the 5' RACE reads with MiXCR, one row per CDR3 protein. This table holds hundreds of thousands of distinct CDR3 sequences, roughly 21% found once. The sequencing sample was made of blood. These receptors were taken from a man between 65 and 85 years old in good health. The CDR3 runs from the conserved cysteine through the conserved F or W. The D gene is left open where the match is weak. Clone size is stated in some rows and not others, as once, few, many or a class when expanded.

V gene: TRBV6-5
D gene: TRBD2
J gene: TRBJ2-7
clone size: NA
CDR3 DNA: TGTGCCAGCAGTTACGGACTAGCGGTTGACGAGCAGTACTTC
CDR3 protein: CASSYGLAVDEQYF

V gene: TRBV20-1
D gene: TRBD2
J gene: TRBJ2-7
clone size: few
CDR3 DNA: TGCAGTGCTAGAGTTACGACTAGCGGGTACGAGCAGTACTTC
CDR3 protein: CSARVTTSGYEQYF

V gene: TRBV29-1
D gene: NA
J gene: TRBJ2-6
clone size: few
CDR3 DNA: TGCAGCGTTGCTAAATCCTCTGGGGCCAACGTCCTGACTTTC
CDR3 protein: CSVAKSSGANVLTF

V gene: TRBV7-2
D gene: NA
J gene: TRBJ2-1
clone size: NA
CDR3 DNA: TGTGTCAGCAGCTTAGACACCTCTCACTTC
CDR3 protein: CVSSLDTSHF

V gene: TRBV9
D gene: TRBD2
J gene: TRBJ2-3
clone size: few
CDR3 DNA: TGTGCCAGCAGCCCCCGGACTAGCGCAGATACGCAGTATTTT
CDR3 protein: CASSPRTSADTQYF

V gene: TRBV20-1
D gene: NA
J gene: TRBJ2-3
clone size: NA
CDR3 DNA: TGCAGTGCTACTCCCGGGAAAGCTAGAGATACGCAGTATTTT
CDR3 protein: CSATPGKARDTQYF

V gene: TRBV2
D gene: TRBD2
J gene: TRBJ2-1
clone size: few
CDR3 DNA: TGTGCCAGCAGTGCACTAGCGGGGTTGTACAATGAGCAGTTCTTC
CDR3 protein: CASSALAGLYNEQFF

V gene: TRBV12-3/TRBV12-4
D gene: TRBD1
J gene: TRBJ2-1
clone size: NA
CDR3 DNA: TGTGCCACGCAGGGGGATAATGACAATGAGCAGTTCTTC
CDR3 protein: CATQGDNDNEQFF

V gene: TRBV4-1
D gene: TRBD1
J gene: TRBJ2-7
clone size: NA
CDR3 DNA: TGCGCCAGCAGCCACCAAAGACAGGGGGCGTACGAGCAGTACTTC
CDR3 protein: CASSHQRQGAYEQYF

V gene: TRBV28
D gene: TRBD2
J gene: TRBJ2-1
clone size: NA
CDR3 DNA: TGTGCCAGCAGTTGGGGGACTAGCGGATTGCCGTTAAGCTCCTACAATGAGCAGTTCTTC
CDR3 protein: CASSWGTSGLPLSSYNEQFF

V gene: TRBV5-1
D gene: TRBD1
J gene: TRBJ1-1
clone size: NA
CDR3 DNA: TGCGCCAGCAGCTTGGGTAGGACAGGTGAAGCTTTCTTT
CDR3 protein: CASSLGRTGEAFF

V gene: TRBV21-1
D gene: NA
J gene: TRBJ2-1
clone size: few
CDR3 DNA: TGTGCCAGCAGCAACCGGGACTACCGGGACAATGAGCAGTTCTTC
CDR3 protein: CASSNRDYRDNEQFF

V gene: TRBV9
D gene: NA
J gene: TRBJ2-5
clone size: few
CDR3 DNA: TGTGCCAGCAGCGTAGGGAGACTAGTAGAAGAGACCCAGTACTTC
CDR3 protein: CASSVGRLVEETQYF

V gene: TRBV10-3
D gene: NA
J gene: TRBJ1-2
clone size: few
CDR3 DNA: TGTGCCATCACTATGGGGCGAGGTTATGGCTACACCTTC
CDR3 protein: CAITMGRGYGYTF